Here is one TCR beta chain with its context. A few counts support this clone. No antigen is known for it. Per-nucleotide qualities are absent, and no much larger clonotype sits a single base away. The data derive from a study of OX40 agonist ivuxolimab in advanced cancers. Notes on the research overall: Ivuxolimab was an agonistic, fully human IgG2 monoclonal antibody directed against OX40 (CD134), a costimulatory receptor. Intravenous ivuxolimab was administered to patients every 2 weeks at six dose levels: 0.01, 0.1, 0.3, 1.5, 3 and 10 mg/kg. Of the 50 to 55 dose-escalation patients, hepatocellular carcinoma was present in about 20, melanoma in some 15, renal cell carcinoma in 9 and head and neck cancer in 9. The dose-escalation cohort was 82.7% male with a mean age of about 54 years, ranging from 23 to 79. Prior anti-PD-1, anti-PD-L1 or anti-CTLA-4 therapy was permitted, and checkpoint inhibitors had been received by roughly 42% of dose-escalation patients. Partial responses were achieved by three dose-escalation patients, of whom one had hepatocellular carcinoma and two had cutaneous melanoma. Peripheral TCRbeta sequencing was intended to test whether TCR sequence diversity was altered and clonal T-cell expansion was caused by ivuxolimab. The paper describes the monotherapy dose-escalation part (N of about 57 patients) of the phase I trial of ivuxolimab.

Genomic DNA was extracted from sorted cells for sequencing of the TCRbeta CDR3 region. TCRbeta CDR3 regions were sequenced using the immunoSEQ Assay. TCRdb took over this immuneACCESS table, retaining in-frame rearrangements with V and J assigned. Such tables are incomplete; in checked studies, under half of the missing clones stem from an unresolved V gene, and the remainder is unexplained. The sample table holds about 44,000 clones, of which 70% to 90% were seen once. The ten largest clones represent less than 60% of the sample. The paper as a whole reports these results and caveats: On average, CD8+ T cells showed more expanded clones than CD4+ T cells after ivuxolimab. Low levels of normalized T-cell clonal expansion were also seen in some patients who did not respond. The antigen specificity of the peripheral T cells that underwent clonal expansion was not determined. At doses of 0.1 to 3.0 mg/kg, clonal expansion of both CD4+ and CD8+ T cells in blood was seen between baseline and week 6. In partial responders in the 0.1-3.0 mg/kg groups, normalized peripheral clonal expansion was found to be among the lowest, especially among CD8+ T cells.

Patients with autoimmune disease history or receiving systemic immunosuppression were excluded from the trial. Peripheral blood for TCR sequencing was drawn from every dose cohort at baseline, at cycle 4 day 1 and at cycle 7 day 1. The samples were taken from a phase I, first-in-human, multicenter, open-label dose-escalation trial of ivuxolimab. Adults with locally advanced or metastatic head and neck squamous cell, hepatocellular, melanoma or renal cell carcinoma were enrolled in the trial. Before TCR sequencing, CD4+ and CD8+ T cells were separately sorted from peripheral blood. The sequences come from CD4+ or CD8+ T cells sorted from blood, collected in a trial of the OX40 agonist ivuxolimab. This receptor was identified in an adult with an advanced solid tumor such as melanoma, head and neck, liver or kidney cancer.

The DNA sequence is TGCGCCAGCAGTCAATCGCACTCAACAGGGGGGATAGATACGCAGTATTTT. This codes for CASSQSHSTGGIDTQYF. The chain links TRBV23-1 with TRBJ2-3; 8 central nucleotides agree with TRBD1. TRBV23-1 is an ORF, with its function uncertain. The CDR3 runs 17 residues from the cysteine to the phenylalanine. The CDR3 DNA has 51 bases and is translated from base 1. Trimmed from V: 0 bases; trimmed from J: 5 bases; junction bases lacking a gene match: 10.